Presented here are 28 T cell receptor beta chains from one specimen sequenced in a study of beta chain features in type 1 diabetes. Every bit of the isolated RNA underwent reverse transcription, so sequencing read expressed TCRB transcripts. Assay: immunoSEQ multiplex PCR; the TCRdb copy retains only in-frame clones and omits some. The sample lists 450,000 to 600,000 clones, roughly 30% occurring once. Sequencing was done on a sample of naive CD4+ T cells from blood. These receptors were taken from a man between 18 and 29 years old in good health.

This clone occurred a few times. V and J are TRBV20-1 and TRBJ1-1; no firm D call. Trimming removed 3 bases at V and 6 bases at J, with 8 bases between. Germline assignment: CDR1 DFQATT and CDR2 SNEGSKA (reference sequence). CDR3 size: 11 residues. The CDR3 DNA is TGCAGTGCTAGTGACGCCGCTGAAGCTTTCTTT. The encoded protein is CSASDAAEAFF.

A few counts support this clone. The chain is built from TRBV7-3 and TRBJ2-7; D is perhaps TRBD1 (6 bases). Trimming took 4 bases from V and 5 from J, leaving 18 bases between them. The CDR3 loop spans 15 amino acids. In germline, CDR1 is SGHTA, CDR2 FQGTGA. The CDR3 loop is CASSSPGDINDEQYF. For the CDR3, the DNA is TGTGCCAGCAGCTCCCCAGGGGACATTAACGACGAGCAGTACTTC.

The J gene is TRBJ2-7, the V gene TRBV27; 7 bases align to TRBD2. CDR3 length equals 14 residues. The germline gives CDR1 MNHEY, CDR2 SMNVEV (reference sequence). The J segment lost 2 bases and the V segment lost 6 bases, leaving 7 bases of the junction unmatched. The CDR3 here is CASRRLAVTYEQYF. The CDR3 coding sequence is TGTGCCAGCAGGCGACTAGCCGTGACCTACGAGCAGTACTTC.

This chain links TRBV30 with TRBJ1-1, with 7 positions matching TRBD1. V lost 4 bases to trimming and J lost 4 bases; unmatched junction nucleotides: 9. CDR1 is GTSNPN and CDR2 is SVGIG in the germline V gene (reference sequence). The CDR3 runs 14 residues. For the CDR3, the DNA is TGTGCCTGGAACAGGGGCCGAATGGGCACTGAAGCTTTCTTT. Encoded protein: CAWNRGRMGTEAFF.

This clone appeared a single time. The chain has TRBV5-4 and TRBJ2-5; 8 bases align to TRBD1. There are 14 residues in the CDR3. Germline V gene sequence: CDR1 SGHNT, CDR2 YYREEE (reference sequence). With V trimmed by 3 bases and J by 5 bases, 6 bases remained unmatched. The CDR3 nucleotides read TGTGCCAGCAGCTCTACAGGGGGGTACGAGACCCAGTACTTC. It encodes CASSSTGGYETQYF.

This clone was counted a few times. The chain has TRBV6-5 and TRBJ2-7; the D gene is possibly TRBD1 (6 bases). This CDR3 is built from 15 residues. Germline V gene sequence: CDR1 MNHEY, CDR2 SVGAGI. V was cut by 4 bases and J by 0 bases, with 13 bases left in between. The DNA for the CDR3 is TGTGCCAGCAGTTTATACAGGGACACCTCCTACGAGCAGTACTTC. Encoded protein: CASSLYRDTSYEQYF.

This clone has a handful of counts. This sequence joins TRBV30 and TRBJ1-1; D is ambiguous. CDR3 length: 16 residues. Germline V CDR1 and CDR2: GTSNPN, SVGIG (reference sequence). The V end was cut by 3 bases, the J end by 5 bases, with 22 bases between. Here the CDR3 DNA reads TGTGCCTGGAGCGCTTCACCGGGAAGGTATCAAACTGAAGCTTTCTTT. Amino acid sequence: CAWSASPGRYQTEAFF. Based on the CDR3 plus reference TRBV30 and TRBJ1-1, the full variable domain is SQTIHQWPATLVQPVGSPLSLECTVEGTSNPNLYWYRQAAGRGLQLLFYSVGIGQISSEVPQNLSASRPQDRQFILSSKKLLLSDSGFYLCAWSASPGRYQTEAFFGQGTRLTVV.

The rearrangement joins TRBV30 to TRBJ2-7, with a weak D call TRBD2 (5 bases). There are 14 residues in the CDR3. CDR1 and CDR2 from the germline V gene are GTSNPN and SVGIG (reference sequence). Trimming took 3 bases from V and 2 from J, leaving 14 bases between them. CDR3 sequence reads: CAWRRGRVPYEQYF. The CDR3 region has the DNA TGTGCCTGGAGACGGGGTAGGGTTCCCTACGAGCAGTACTTC.

The J gene is TRBJ2-1, the V gene TRBV7-2, with a weak D call TRBD2 (6 bases). Germline CDR1 is SGHTA and CDR2 is FQGNSA. Deletions cut 0 bases from V and 6 bases from J, with 18 bases between. The CDR3 totals 17 residues. The CDR3 nucleotides read TGTGCCAGCAGCTTAGCCCCAGGGACTCCCCCGGCCAATGAGCAGTTCTTC. This encodes CASSLAPGTPPANEQFF. The full variable domain, with the rest looked up from reference TRBV7-2 and TRBJ2-1, is GAGVSQSPSNKVTEKGKDVELRCDPISGHTALYWYRQSLGQGLEFLIYFQGNSAPDKSGLPSDRFSAERTGGSVSTLTIQRTQQEDSAVYLCASSLAPGTPPANEQFFGPGTRLTVL.

The chain employs TRBV9 and TRBJ2-6; unclear D gene. V was shortened by 0 bases and J by 0 bases, with 7 bases between the two germline ends. The CDR3 runs to 16 residues. Germline CDR1 SGDLS, CDR2 YYNGEE. In nucleotides, the CDR3 is TGTGCCAGCAGCGTAGGACGGAGCTCTGGGGCCAACGTCCTGACTTTC. Residues: CASSVGRSSGANVLTF.

This rearrangement joins TRBV7-2 to TRBJ2-4; 12 bases are shared with TRBD2. Germline loops: CDR1 SGHTA, CDR2 FQGNSA. With 5 bases clipped from V and 8 bases from J, the junction kept 10 bases outside the gene matches. The CDR3 is 16 amino acids. In DNA form, the CDR3 reads TGTGCCAGCAGCCAAAGGCTAGCGGGAGGGTCTGACATTCAGTACTTC. Protein sequence: CASSQRLAGGSDIQYF.

The rearrangement links TRBV2 to TRBJ2-3; the D is unclear. CDR3 size: 13 residues. Germline CDR1 is SNHLY and CDR2 is FYNNEI. With 2 bases removed from V and 6 bases from J, the gap between germline ends came to 9 bases. CDR3 sequence: CASSEYYVDTQYF. CDR3 in DNA: TGTGCCAGCAGTGAATACTATGTGGATACGCAGTATTTT.

This clone was found a few times. The V call is TRBV15, the J call TRBJ1-1, with TRBD1 identical over 7 bases. The CDR3 runs to 15 residues. Germline CDR1 is LNHNV and CDR2 is YYDKDF (reference sequence). J gave up 0 bases and V 5 bases, and 6 bases lay outside the gene matches. CDR3 coding DNA: TGTGCCACCAGCCGACGACAGGGAATGAACACTGAAGCTTTCTTT. Protein sequence: CATSRRQGMNTEAFF.

This clone was seen only a few times. At the DNA level, this CDR3 is encoded by other sequences in the same sample as well. This chain connects TRBV29-1 to TRBJ2-1; TRBD2 matches at 9 bases. This CDR3 region has 14 residues. CDR1 is SQVTM, CDR2 ANQGSEA, per germline. J was trimmed by 4 bases and V by 2 bases; bases with no gene match: 3. CDR3 sequence (DNA): TGCAGCGTTGAACCGGGACTAGCTTACAATGAGCAGTTCTTC. Amino acid sequence: CSVEPGLAYNEQFF.

This chain uses TRBV7-9 with TRBJ2-1; D is ambiguous. This CDR3 comprises 14 residues. Germline V gene data show CDR1 as SEHNR and CDR2 as FQNEAQ (reference sequence). V was trimmed by 1 base and J by 8 bases, leaving 12 bases between them. Here the CDR3 DNA reads TGTGCCAGCAGCTTAGGGTCACTAAGCGATGAGCAGTTCTTC. Its translation: CASSLGSLSDEQFF.

This clone has only a few counts. V and J are TRBV10-3 and TRBJ2-5, with 7 positions matching TRBD2. Germline V CDR1 and CDR2: ENHRY, SYGVKD. The CDR3 runs 14 residues. Losses at the gene ends were 3 bases for V and 5 bases for J; bases not matched to a gene: 6. The CDR3 loop reads CAISDRGSGETQYF. The DNA for the CDR3 is TGTGCCATCAGTGACCGCGGGAGTGGGGAGACCCAGTACTTC.

This clone appeared a few times. This chain connects TRBV30 to TRBJ2-7, with 9 bases matching TRBD1. V dropped 6 bases and J dropped 4; count of bases not matched to a gene: 10. Germline CDR1 is GTSNPN and CDR2 is SVGIG (reference sequence). The CDR3 runs to 14 residues. CDR3 nucleotide sequence: TGTGCCTGCGCCACCGGGACAGGGTTGTACGAGCAGTACTTC. This sequence encodes CACATGTGLYEQYF. The full variable domain, its missing parts supplied by reference TRBV30 and TRBJ2-7, is SQTIHQWPATLVQPVGSPLSLECTVEGTSNPNLYWYRQAAGRGLQLLFYSVGIGQISSEVPQNLSASRPQDRQFILSSKKLLLSDSGFYLCACATGTGLYEQYFGPGTRLTVT.

This clone occurred a few times. The genes are TRBV30 and TRBJ1-2; D possibly corresponds to TRBD1 (6 bases). The CDR3 is 13 amino acids. Germline CDR1 GTSNPN, CDR2 SVGIG (reference sequence). Trimming stripped 5 bases from V and 0 bases from J, with 10 bases between. CDR3 residues: CAWGQLTNYGYTF. The CDR3 DNA reads as TGTGCCTGGGGACAGTTAACTAACTATGGCTACACCTTC.

The DNA for the CDR3 is TGTGCCAGCAGTTCCCGTGGGACTAGCGGCGTCACCGGGGAGCTGTTTTTT. This gives the protein CASSSRGTSGVTGELFF. This chain joins TRBV28 and TRBJ2-2, with 11 bases matching TRBD2. This CDR3 is built from 17 residues. The germline V gene encodes CDR1 MDHEN and CDR2 SYDVKM. Trimming cost V 4 bases and J 4 bases; bases outside gene matches: 8.

V gene TRBV4-1 combines with J gene TRBJ2-2; 9 bases line up with TRBD2. V trimming: 4 bases; J trimming: 5 bases; junction bases outside the gene matches: 8. The CDR3 extends over 16 amino acids. Germline V gene data show CDR1 as MGHRA and CDR2 as YSYEKL. The CDR3 region has the DNA TGCGCCAGCAGCCGATTAGCGGGAGTGGATACCGGGGAGCTGTTTTTT. It codes for CASSRLAGVDTGELFF.

The chain carries TRBV9 and TRBJ2-1; the D gene is possibly TRBD1 (6 bases). CDR3 length: 15 amino acids. The ends were cut back, 3 bases at V and 4 bases at J, with 14 bases in the middle. Germline V CDR1 and CDR2: SGDLS, YYNGEE. The CDR3 DNA reads as TGTGCCAGCAGCGCATCGGGACACACATACAATGAGCAGTTCTTC. Protein sequence: CASSASGHTYNEQFF.

The chain couples TRBV7-9 to TRBJ1-2, with D tentatively TRBD1 (5 bases). The V end lost 5 bases, the J end lost 7 bases, and 14 bases lay between the germline ends. Germline V gene sequence: CDR1 SEHNR, CDR2 FQNEAQ (reference sequence). This CDR3 has 13 residues. CDR3 nucleotides: TGTGCCAGCAGCCTCCTCCAGGGTTTTGGCTACACCTTC. Protein sequence: CASSLLQGFGYTF.

This clone was detected a few times. The rearrangement joins TRBV29-1 to TRBJ1-2; D uncertain. The germline CDR1 and CDR2 sequences are SQVTM and ANQGSEA. The CDR3 is made up of 12 amino acids. V was clipped by 6 bases and J by 8 bases, with 16 bases between them. The CDR3 coding sequence is TGCAGCGTCCTCCGAGGAGCAGGAGGCTACACCTTC. This encodes CSVLRGAGGYTF.

This clone came up a few times. The chain joins TRBV5-6 to TRBJ2-3; TRBD1 is a possible D gene (5 bases). Deletions cut 6 bases from V and 2 bases from J, with 16 bases between. Germline assignment: CDR1 SGHDT and CDR2 YYEEEE. The CDR3 runs 15 residues. The CDR3, as DNA: TGTGCCAGCATCCTGCAGACAGCGAACACAGATACGCAGTATTTT. Protein product: CASILQTANTDTQYF. The full variable domain, completed using reference TRBV5-6 and TRBJ2-3, is DAGVTQSPTHLIKTRGQQVTLRCSPKSGHDTVSWYQQALGQGPQFIFQYYEEEERQRGNFPDRFSGHQFPNYSSELNVNALLLGDSALYLCASILQTANTDTQYFGPGTRLTVL.

This clone was counted only a few times. The identical CDR3 is also encoded by other nucleotide sequences in the sample. The chain couples TRBV30 to TRBJ2-1, with D uncertain. This CDR3 has 11 residues. Trimming removed 1 base at V and 8 bases at J, with 6 bases between. Looked up from germline, CDR1 is GTSNPN and CDR2 is SVGIG (reference sequence). The CDR3 loop reads CAWSAVDEQFF. The CDR3 DNA reads TGTGCCTGGAGTGCGGTCGATGAGCAGTTCTTC.

The CDR3 is CASRPGGSYNEQFF. The CDR3 bases are TGTGCCAGCAGACCCGGGGGGTCCTACAATGAGCAGTTCTTC. The V and J genes are TRBV28 and TRBJ2-1, with 7 bases aligning to TRBD2. The CDR3 consists of 14 residues. The germline CDR1 and CDR2 sequences are MDHEN and SYDVKM. Trimming cost V 6 bases and J 1 base; bases outside gene matches: 3. Complete variable domain (other parts from reference TRBV28 and TRBJ2-1): DVKVTQSSRYLVKRTGEKVFLECVQDMDHENMFWYRQDPGLGLRLIYFSYDVKMKEKGDIPEGYSVSREKKERFSLILESASTNQTSMYLCASRPGGSYNEQFFGPGTRLTVL.

This clone was seen only a few times. CDR3 residues: CASSSRPGQGDTGELFF. CDR3 nucleotides: TGTGCCAGCAGCTCCAGACCGGGACAGGGAGACACCGGGGAGCTGTTTTTT. The chain carries TRBV7-8 and TRBJ2-2; 9 bases align to TRBD1. The CDR3 is 17 residues long. The J segment lost 3 bases and the V segment lost 4 bases, leaving 9 bases of the junction unmatched. Germline assignment: CDR1 SGHVS and CDR2 FQNEAQ.

This chain links TRBV30 with TRBJ1-2; a weak D match, TRBD1 (6 bases). Germline values: CDR1 GTSNPN, CDR2 SVGIG (reference sequence). CDR3 length equals 12 residues. Trimming cost V 3 bases and J 6 bases, with 11 bases left between them. CDR3 DNA sequence: TGTGCCTGGAGCGACAGGCATCATGGCTACACCTTC. This encodes CAWSDRHHGYTF. Looking up the rest from reference TRBV30 and TRBJ1-2 gives the full variable domain: SQTIHQWPATLVQPVGSPLSLECTVEGTSNPNLYWYRQAAGRGLQLLFYSVGIGQISSEVPQNLSASRPQDRQFILSSKKLLLSDSGFYLCAWSDRHHGYTFGSGTRLTVV.